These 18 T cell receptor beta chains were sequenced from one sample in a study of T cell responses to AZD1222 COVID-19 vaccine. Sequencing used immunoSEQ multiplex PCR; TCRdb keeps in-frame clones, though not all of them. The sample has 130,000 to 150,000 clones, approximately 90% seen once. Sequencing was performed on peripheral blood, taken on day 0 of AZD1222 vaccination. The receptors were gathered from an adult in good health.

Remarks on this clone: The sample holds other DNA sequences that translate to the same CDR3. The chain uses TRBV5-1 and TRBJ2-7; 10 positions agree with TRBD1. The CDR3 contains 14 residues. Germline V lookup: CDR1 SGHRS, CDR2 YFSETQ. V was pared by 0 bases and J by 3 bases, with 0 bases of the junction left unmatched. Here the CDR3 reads CASSLGTGGYEQYF. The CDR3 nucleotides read TGCGCCAGCAGCTTGGGGACAGGGGGCTACGAGCAGTACTTC. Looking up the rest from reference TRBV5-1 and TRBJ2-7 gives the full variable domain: KAGVTQTPRYLIKTRGQQVTLSCSPISGHRSVSWYQQTPGQGLQFLFEYFSETQRNKGNFPGRFSGRQFSNSRSEMNVSTLELGDSALYLCASSLGTGGYEQYFGPGTRLTVT.

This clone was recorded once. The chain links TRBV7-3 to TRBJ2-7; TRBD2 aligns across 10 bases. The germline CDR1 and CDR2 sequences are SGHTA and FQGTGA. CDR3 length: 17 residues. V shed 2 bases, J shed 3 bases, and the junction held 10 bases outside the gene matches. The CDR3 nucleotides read TGTGCCAGCAGCTTACAGGCTAGCGGGAGAGGGGACTACGAGCAGTACTTC. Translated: CASSLQASGRGDYEQYF.

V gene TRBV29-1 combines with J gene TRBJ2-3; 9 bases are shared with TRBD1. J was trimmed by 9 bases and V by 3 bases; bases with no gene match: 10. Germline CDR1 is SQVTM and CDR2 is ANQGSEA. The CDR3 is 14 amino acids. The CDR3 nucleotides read TGCAGCGTTGATCCGGACAGGGGTTCAGGAACGCAGTATTTT. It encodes CSVDPDRGSGTQYF.

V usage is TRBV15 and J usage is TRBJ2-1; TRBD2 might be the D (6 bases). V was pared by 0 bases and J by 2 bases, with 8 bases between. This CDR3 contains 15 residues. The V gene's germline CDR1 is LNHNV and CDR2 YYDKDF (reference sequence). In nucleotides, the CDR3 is TGTGCCACCAGCAGAGATGCGGGGACCTACAATGAGCAGTTCTTC. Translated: CATSRDAGTYNEQFF.

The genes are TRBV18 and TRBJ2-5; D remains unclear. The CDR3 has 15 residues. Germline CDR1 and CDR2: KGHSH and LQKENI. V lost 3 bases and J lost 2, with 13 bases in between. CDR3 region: CASSPLTAAQETQYF. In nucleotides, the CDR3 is TGTGCCAGCTCACCTCTCACTGCCGCTCAAGAGACCCAGTACTTC.

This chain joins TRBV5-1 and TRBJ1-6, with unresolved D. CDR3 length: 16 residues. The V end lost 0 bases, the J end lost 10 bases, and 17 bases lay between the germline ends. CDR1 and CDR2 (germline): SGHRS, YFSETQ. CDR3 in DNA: TGCGCCAGCAGCTTGGGAAACTCCGCGGGAGGATCACCCCTCCACTTT. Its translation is CASSLGNSAGGSPLHF.

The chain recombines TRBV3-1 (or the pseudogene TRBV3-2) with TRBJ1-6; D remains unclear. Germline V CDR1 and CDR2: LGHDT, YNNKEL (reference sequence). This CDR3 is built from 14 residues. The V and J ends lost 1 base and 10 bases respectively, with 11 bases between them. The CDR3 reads CASSQVESVSPLHF. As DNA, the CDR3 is TGTGCCAGCAGCCAAGTAGAGAGTGTCTCACCCCTCCACTTT.

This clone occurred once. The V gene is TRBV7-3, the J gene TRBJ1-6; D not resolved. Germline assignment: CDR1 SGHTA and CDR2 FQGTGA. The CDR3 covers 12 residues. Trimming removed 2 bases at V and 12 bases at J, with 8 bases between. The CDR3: CASSLYDLPLHF. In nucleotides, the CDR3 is TGTGCCAGCAGCTTATATGACTTACCCCTCCACTTT. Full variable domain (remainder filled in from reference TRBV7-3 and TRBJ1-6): GAGVSQTPSNKVTEKGKYVELRCDPISGHTALYWYRQSLGQGPEFLIYFQGTGAADDSGLPNDRFFAVRPEGSVSTLKIQRTERGDSAVYLCASSLYDLPLHFGNGTRLTVT.

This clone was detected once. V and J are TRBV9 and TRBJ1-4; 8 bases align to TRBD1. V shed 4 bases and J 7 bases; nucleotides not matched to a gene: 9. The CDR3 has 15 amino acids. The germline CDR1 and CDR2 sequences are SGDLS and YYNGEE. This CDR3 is CASSPIGTGLEKLFF. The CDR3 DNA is TGTGCCAGCAGCCCTATCGGGACAGGTCTTGAAAAACTGTTTTTT. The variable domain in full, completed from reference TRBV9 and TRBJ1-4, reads DSGVTQTPKHLITATGQRVTLRCSPRSGDLSVYWYQQSLDQGLQFLIQYYNGEERAKGNILERFSAQQFPDLHSELNLSSLELGDSALYFCASSPIGTGLEKLFFGSGTQLSVL.

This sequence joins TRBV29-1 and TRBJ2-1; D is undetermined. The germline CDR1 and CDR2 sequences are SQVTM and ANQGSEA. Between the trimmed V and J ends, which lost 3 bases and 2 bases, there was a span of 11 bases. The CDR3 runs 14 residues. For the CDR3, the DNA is TGCAGCGTTGACCTGGGTCGAACCTACAATGAGCAGTTCTTC. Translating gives CSVDLGRTYNEQFF.

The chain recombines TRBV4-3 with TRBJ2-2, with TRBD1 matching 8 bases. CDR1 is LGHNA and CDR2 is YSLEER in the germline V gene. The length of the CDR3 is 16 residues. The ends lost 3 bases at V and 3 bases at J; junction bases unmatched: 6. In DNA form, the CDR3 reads TGCGCCAGCAGCCAGGACAGGGATAGGGACACCGGGGAGCTGTTTTTT. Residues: CASSQDRDRDTGELFF.

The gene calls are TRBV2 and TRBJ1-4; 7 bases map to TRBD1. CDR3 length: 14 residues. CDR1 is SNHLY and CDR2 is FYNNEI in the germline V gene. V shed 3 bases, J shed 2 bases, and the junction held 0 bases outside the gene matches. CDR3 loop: CASSEGQTNEKLFF. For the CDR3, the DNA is TGTGCCAGCAGTGAGGGACAGACTAATGAAAAACTGTTTTTT.

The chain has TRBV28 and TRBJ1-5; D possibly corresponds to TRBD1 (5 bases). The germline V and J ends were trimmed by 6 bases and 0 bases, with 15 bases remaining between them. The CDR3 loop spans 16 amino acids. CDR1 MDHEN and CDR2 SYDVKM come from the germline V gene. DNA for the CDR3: TGTGCCAGCAGCGCGACAGAGAGATATAGCAATCAGCCCCAGCATTTT. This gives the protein CASSATERYSNQPQHF.

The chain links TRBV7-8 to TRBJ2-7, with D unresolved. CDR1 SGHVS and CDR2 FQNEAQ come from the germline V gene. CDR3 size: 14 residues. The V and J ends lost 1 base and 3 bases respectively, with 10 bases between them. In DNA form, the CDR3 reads TGTGCCAGCAGCTTAGAGTTCGCTGACTACGAGCAGTACTTC. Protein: CASSLEFADYEQYF. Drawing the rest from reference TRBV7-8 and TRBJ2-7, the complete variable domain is GAGVSQSPRYKVAKRGQDVALRCDPISGHVSLFWYQQALGQGPEFLTYFQNEAQLDKSGLPSDRFFAERPEGSVSTLKIQRTQQEDSAVYLCASSLEFADYEQYFGPGTRLTVT.

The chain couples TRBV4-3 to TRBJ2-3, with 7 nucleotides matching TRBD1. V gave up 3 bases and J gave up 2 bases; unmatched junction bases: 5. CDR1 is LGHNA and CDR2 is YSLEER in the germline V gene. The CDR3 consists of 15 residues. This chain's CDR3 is CASSHQGTVTDTQYF. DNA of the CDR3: TGCGCCAGCAGCCACCAAGGGACAGTCACAGATACGCAGTATTTT.

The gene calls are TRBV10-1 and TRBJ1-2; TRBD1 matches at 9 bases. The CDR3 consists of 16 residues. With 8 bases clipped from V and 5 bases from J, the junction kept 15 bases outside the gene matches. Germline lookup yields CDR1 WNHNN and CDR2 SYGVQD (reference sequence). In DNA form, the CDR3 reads TGCGCCAGCCTATTCACGACCTCACAGGGGGCGTATGGCTACACCTTC. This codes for CASLFTTSQGAYGYTF.

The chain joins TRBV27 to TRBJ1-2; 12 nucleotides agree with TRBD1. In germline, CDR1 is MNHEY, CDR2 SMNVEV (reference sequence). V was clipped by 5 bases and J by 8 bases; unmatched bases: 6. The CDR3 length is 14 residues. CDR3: CASSTGQGARGYTF. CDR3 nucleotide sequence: TGTGCCAGCAGTACGGGACAGGGGGCGAGGGGCTACACCTTC.

CDR3 coding DNA: TGTGCCAGCAGCTTCGGGACAGGGGGATACAATGAGCAGTTCTTC. It specifies CASSFGTGGYNEQFF. J is TRBJ2-1 and V is TRBV7-9; 11 bases align to TRBD1. Germline assignment: CDR1 SEHNR and CDR2 FQNEAQ (reference sequence). The CDR3 has 15 amino acids. V dropped 3 bases and J dropped 4; count of bases not matched to a gene: 2.